This TCR beta chain was retrieved from a study of early T cells in non-severe SARS-CoV-2 infection. This clonotype was recorded many times. One end of the junction fails to match germline, which may point to a read error. The CDR3 sequence is 16 residues long. The V gene's germline CDR1 is SSHAT and CDR2 FNYEAQ (reference sequence). TCRdb redid the calling of the 5' RACE reads with MiXCR, one entry per CDR3 protein. This sample has about 32,000 distinct CDR3 sequences, with 9% found just once. This TCR was recovered from an adult who was a healthcare worker with PCR-confirmed SARS-CoV-2 infection or an uninfected control (not recorded which). What was sequenced was whole blood. This chain connects TRBV7-7 to TRBJ2-5, with TRBD2 matching 15 bases. As DNA, the CDR3 is TGTGCTAGCAGCTTAGGACTAGCGGGGGGGGCAGAGACCCAGTACTTC. This translates into CASSLGLAGGAETQYF.